This TCR beta chain was recorded in a study of CD8 T cells in Susac syndrome. The RNA, about 0.5 to 1 ug, was put through reverse transcription using random hexamers. A single record per CDR3 protein comes from TCRdb applying MiXCR to the immunoSEQ multiplex PCR reads. The sample contains 70,000 to 85,000 distinct CDR3 sequences, roughly 95% of which appear only once. Sequencing input: CD8+ T cells from PBMCs. The origin of this receptor is a human donor with Susac syndrome.

The CDR3, as DNA: TGCAGTGCTAGAGATAGGCAAGCCCCCGCCTACGAGCAGTACTTC. Encoded protein: CSARDRQAPAYEQYF. The chain is built from TRBV20-1 and TRBJ2-7; D unresolved. The V end was cut by 0 bases, the J end by 2 bases, with 14 bases between. This CDR3 region has 15 residues. The germline CDR1 and CDR2 sequences are DFQATT and SNEGSKA (reference sequence).